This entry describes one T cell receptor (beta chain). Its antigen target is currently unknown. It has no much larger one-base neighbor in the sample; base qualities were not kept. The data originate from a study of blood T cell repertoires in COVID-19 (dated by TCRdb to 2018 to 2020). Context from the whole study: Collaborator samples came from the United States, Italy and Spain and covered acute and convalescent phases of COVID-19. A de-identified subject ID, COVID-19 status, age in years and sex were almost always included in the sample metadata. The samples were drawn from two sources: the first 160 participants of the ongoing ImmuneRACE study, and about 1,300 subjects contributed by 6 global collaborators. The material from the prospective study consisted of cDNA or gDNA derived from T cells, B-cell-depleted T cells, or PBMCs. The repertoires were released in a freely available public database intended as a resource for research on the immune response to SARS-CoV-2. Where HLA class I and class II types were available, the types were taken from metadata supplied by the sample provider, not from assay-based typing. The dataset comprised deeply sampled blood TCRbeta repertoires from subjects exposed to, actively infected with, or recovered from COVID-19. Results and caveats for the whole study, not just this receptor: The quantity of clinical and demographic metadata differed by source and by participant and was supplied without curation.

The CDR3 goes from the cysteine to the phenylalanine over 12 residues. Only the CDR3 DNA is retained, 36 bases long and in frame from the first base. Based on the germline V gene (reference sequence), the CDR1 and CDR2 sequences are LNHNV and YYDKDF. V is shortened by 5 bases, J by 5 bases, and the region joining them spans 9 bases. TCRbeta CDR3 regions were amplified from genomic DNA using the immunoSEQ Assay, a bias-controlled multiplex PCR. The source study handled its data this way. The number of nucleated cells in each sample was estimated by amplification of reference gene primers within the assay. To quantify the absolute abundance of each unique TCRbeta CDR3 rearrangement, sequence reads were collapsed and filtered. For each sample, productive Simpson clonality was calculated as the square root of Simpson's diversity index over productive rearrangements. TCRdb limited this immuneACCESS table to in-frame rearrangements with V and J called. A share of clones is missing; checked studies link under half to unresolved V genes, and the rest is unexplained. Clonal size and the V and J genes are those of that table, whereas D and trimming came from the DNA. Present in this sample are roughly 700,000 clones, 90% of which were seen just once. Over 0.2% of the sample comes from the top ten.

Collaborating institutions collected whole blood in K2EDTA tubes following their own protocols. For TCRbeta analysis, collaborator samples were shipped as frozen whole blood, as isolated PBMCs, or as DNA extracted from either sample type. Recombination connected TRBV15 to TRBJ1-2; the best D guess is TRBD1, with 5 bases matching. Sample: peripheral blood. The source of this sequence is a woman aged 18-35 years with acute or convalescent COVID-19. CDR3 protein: CATSGREYGYTF. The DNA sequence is TGTGCCACCAGCGGCAGGGAATATGGCTACACCTTC.